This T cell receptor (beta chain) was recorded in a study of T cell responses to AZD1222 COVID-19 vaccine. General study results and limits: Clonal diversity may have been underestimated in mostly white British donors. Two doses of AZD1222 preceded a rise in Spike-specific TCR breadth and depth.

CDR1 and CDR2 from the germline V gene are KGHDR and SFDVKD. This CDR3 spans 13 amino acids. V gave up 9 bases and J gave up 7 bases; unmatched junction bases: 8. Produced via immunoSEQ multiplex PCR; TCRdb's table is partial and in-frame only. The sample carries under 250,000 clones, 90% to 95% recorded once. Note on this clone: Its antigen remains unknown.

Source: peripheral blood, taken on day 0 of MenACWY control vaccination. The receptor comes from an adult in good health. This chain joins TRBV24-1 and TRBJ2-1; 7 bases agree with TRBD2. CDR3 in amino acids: CATSRPGGNEQFF. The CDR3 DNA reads TGTGCCACCTCCAGGCCGGGAGGTAATGAGCAGTTCTTC.